The entry below describes one T cell receptor beta chain. What it binds is unknown. The CDR3 loop spans 18 amino acids. V was shortened by 4 bases and J by 0 bases, with 18 bases between the two germline ends. Germline V gives CDR1 SEHNR, CDR2 FQNEAQ (reference sequence). The repertoire was sequenced with immunoSEQ multiplex PCR; TCRdb's copy has only in-frame clones and lacks some. Here the sample spans roughly 64,000 clones, about 90% being singletons. This sample stems from a study of pediatric ulcerative colitis. Study-level information: Most patients had pancolitis, and two had left-sided colitis. Study results and limitations: No controls had the two rectal clonotypes shared by ulcerative colitis patients. Clonal expansions reduced rectal repertoire diversity in acute severe colitis.

The clonotype comes from a boy younger than 18 with severe ulcerative colitis. Sequenced input: blood. The chain is built from TRBV7-9 and TRBJ1-4; D is uncertain. DNA for the CDR3: TGTGCCAGCAGCTCCGCAACAAGGAAAACTGCAACTAATGAAAAACTGTTTTTT. Protein product: CASSSATRKTATNEKLFF.